In this sample, the clone carrying this T cell receptor beta chain turned up many times. Its antigen is as yet unknown. This sample is part of a study of neurological immune-mediated disorders. 5'RACE with 10-nucleotide random UMIs produced the cDNA. In TCRdb, the 5' RACE reads were re-called with MiXCR into one record per CDR3 protein. The sample lists 40,000 or so distinct CDR3 sequences, approximately 2.4% seen once, with roughly 2.3% in the top ten. V shed 1 base and J shed 2 bases, with 13 bases lying between them. In germline, CDR1 is LGHNA, CDR2 YSLEER. The CDR3 consists of 16 residues. General study findings and limits: The most TCR clonal expansion was seen in HTLV-1-associated myelopathy, whereas the least was seen in multiple sclerosis, below the level in healthy controls. It was the repertoires of 18 of 34 multiple sclerosis patients that phylogenetic grouping placed in one related-CDR3 cluster, which is a possible signature.

The unsorted libraries were generated from a total of 2 million PBMCs, which had been stored in RNAlater at -80 C. The sequence derives from a man between 45 and 60 years old with multiple sclerosis. The rearrangement uses TRBV4-3 and TRBJ2-3; D uncertain. The sample was PBMCs. CDR3: CASSQAFGRITDTQYF. The CDR3 nucleotides read TGCGCCAGCAGCCAAGCGTTCGGCAGGATCACAGATACGCAGTATTTT.